The clone carrying this T cell receptor (beta chain) appeared a single time. The sample belongs to a study of blood T cell repertoires in COVID-19. Study in general: T cells, B-cell-depleted T cells, or PBMCs supplied cDNA or gDNA.

TCRdb's copy holds only in-frame clones and misses some; the assay was immunoSEQ multiplex PCR. Among 300,000 or so clones, 90% were seen once, and the ten largest hold roughly 1.1%. V lost 3 bases, J lost 2 bases, and 7 bases stayed unmatched. The length of the CDR3 is 16 residues. Germline CDR1 is MNHEY and CDR2 is SVGEGT. The sequence was obtained from a woman under 40 who had recovered from COVID-19. The gene calls are TRBV6-2 or TRBV6-3 and TRBJ2-3, with 8 bases fitting TRBD2. The sample comprised PBMCs or T cells enriched from blood (not recorded which). The CDR3 coding sequence is TGTGCCAGCAGTTATACAGTAGCGGGAAACACAGATACGCAGTATTTT. Its protein is CASSYTVAGNTDTQYF.